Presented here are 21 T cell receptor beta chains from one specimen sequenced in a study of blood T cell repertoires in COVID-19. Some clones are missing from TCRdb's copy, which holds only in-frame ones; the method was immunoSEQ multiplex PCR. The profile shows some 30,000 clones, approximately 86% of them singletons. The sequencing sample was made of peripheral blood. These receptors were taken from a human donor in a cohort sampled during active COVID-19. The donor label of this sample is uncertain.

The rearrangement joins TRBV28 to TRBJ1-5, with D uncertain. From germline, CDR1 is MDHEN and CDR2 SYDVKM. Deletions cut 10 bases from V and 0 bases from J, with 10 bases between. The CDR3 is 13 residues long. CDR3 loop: CATCGVSNQPQHF. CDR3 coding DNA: TGTGCCACTTGTGGAGTTAGCAATCAGCCCCAGCATTTT.

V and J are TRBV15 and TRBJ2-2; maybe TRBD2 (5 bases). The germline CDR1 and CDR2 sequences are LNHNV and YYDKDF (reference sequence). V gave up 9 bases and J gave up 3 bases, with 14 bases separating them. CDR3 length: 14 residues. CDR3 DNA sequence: TGTGCCACAAAGCACGGGGATTACACCGGGGAGCTGTTTTTT. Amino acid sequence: CATKHGDYTGELFF.

The CDR3, as DNA: TGTGCCAGCAGTTTGGCACAGGGAAACACCATATATTTT. It translates to CASSLAQGNTIYF. V and J are TRBV27 and TRBJ1-3; D is undetermined. The V end lost 3 bases, the J end lost 4 bases, and 7 bases lay between the germline ends. Germline CDR1 reads MNHEY; CDR2 reads SMNVEV (reference sequence). This CDR3 is 13 amino acids long.

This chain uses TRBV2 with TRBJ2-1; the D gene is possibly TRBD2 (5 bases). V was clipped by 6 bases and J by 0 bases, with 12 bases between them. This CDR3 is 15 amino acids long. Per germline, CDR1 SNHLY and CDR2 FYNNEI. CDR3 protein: CASSGISSSYNEQFF. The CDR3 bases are TGTGCCAGCAGCGGGATTAGTTCCTCCTACAATGAGCAGTTCTTC.

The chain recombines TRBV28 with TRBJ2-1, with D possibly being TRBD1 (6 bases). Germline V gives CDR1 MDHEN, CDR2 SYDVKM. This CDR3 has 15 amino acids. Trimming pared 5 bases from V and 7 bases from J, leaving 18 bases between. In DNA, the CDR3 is TGTGCCAGCAGTGCCGCCGGGACACCGTTTAATGAGCAGTTCTTC. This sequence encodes CASSAAGTPFNEQFF.

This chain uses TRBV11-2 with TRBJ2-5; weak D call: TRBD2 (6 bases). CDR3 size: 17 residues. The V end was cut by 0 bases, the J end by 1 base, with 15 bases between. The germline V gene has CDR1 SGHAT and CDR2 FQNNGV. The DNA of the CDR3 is TGTGCCAGCAGCTTAGAGTGGGCGGGATTTGGCCAAGAGACCCAGTACTTC. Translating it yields CASSLEWAGFGQETQYF.

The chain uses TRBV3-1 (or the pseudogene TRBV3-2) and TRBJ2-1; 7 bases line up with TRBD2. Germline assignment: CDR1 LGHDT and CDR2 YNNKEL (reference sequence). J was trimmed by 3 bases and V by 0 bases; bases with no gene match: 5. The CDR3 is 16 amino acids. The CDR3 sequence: CASSQETGEGYNEQFF. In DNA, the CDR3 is TGTGCCAGCAGCCAAGAGACGGGGGAGGGCTACAATGAGCAGTTCTTC.

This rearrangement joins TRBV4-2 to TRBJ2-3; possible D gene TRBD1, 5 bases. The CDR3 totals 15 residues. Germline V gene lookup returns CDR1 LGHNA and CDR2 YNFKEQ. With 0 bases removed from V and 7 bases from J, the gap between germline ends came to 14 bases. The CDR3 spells CASSQEVSDTNTQYF. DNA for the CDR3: TGTGCCAGCAGCCAAGAAGTGTCGGACACTAATACGCAGTATTTT.

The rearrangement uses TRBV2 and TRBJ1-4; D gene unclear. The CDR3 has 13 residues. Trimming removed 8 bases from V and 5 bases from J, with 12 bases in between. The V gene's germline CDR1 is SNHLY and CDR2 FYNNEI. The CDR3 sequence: CASGSVANEKLFF. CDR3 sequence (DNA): TGTGCCAGCGGATCGGTAGCGAATGAAAAACTGTTTTTT.

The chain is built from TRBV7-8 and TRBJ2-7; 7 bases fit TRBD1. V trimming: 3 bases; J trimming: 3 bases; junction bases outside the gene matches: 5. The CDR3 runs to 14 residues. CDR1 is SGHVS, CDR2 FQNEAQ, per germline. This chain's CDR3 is CASSLTGNNYEQYF. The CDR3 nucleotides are TGTGCCAGCAGCTTGACAGGGAATAACTACGAGCAGTACTTC.

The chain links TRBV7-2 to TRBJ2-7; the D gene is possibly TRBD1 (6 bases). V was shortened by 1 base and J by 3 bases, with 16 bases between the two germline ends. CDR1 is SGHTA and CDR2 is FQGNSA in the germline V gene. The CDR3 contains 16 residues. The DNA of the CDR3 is TGTGCCAGCAGCTTAGTAGGGGGAGAGGTAGGCTACGAGCAGTACTTC. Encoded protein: CASSLVGGEVGYEQYF. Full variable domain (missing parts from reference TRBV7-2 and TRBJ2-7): GAGVSQSPSNKVTEKGKDVELRCDPISGHTALYWYRQSLGQGLEFLIYFQGNSAPDKSGLPSDRFSAERTGGSVSTLTIQRTQQEDSAVYLCASSLVGGEVGYEQYFGPGTRLTVT.

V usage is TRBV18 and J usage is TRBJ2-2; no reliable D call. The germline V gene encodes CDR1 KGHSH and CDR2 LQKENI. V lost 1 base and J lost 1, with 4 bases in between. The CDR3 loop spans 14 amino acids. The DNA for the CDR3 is TGTGCCAGCTCACCACTCGTGAACACCGGGGAGCTGTTTTTT. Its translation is CASSPLVNTGELFF. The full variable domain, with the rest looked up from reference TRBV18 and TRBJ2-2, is NAGVMQNPRHLVRRRGQEARLRCSPMKGHSHVYWYRQLPEEGLKFMVYLQKENIIDESGMPKERFSAEFPKEGPSILRIQQVVRGDSAAYFCASSPLVNTGELFFGEGSRLTVL.

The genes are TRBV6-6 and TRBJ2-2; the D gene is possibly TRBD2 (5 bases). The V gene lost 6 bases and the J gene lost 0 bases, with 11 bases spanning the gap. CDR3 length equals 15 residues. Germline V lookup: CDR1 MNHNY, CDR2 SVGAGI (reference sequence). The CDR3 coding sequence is TGTGCCAGCAGCTCCCTAGCACCGAACACCGGGGAGCTGTTTTTT. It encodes CASSSLAPNTGELFF.

The DNA for the CDR3 is TGTGCCAGCACCCCCTTGGCCAGCTATGGCTACACCTTC. This codes for CASTPLASYGYTF. The gene calls are TRBV28 and TRBJ1-2; unclear D gene. Germline V CDR1 and CDR2: MDHEN, SYDVKM. Trimming stripped 7 bases from V and 4 bases from J, with 13 bases between. The length of the CDR3 is 13 residues.

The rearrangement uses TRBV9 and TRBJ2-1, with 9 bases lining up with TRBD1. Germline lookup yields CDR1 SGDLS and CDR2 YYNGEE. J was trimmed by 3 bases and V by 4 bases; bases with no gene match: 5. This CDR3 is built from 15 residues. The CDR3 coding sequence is TGTGCCAGCAGCTCCCGGACAGGGGTCTACAATGAGCAGTTCTTC. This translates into CASSSRTGVYNEQFF.

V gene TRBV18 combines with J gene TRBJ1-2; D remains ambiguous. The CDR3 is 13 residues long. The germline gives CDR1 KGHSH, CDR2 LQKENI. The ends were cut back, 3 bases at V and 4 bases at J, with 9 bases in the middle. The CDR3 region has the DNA TGTGCCAGCTCACCGGGTAGCCTCTATGGCTACACCTTC. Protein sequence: CASSPGSLYGYTF.

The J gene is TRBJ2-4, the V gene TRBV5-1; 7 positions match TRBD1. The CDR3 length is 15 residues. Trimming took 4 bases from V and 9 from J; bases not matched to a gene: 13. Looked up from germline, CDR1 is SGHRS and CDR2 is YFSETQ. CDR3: CASSASGGEGTIQYF. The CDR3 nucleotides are TGCGCCAGCAGCGCCTCAGGGGGAGAGGGGACCATTCAGTACTTC.

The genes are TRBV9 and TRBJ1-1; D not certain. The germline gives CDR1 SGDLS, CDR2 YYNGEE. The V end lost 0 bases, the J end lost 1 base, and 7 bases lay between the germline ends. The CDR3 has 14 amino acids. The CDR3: CASSVGIENTEAFF. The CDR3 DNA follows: TGTGCCAGCAGCGTAGGTATAGAGAACACTGAAGCTTTCTTT.

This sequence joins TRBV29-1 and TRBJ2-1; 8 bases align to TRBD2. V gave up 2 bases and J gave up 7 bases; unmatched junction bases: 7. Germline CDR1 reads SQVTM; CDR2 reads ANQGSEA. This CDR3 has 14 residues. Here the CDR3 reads CSVEREGLRNEQFF. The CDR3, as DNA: TGCAGCGTTGAACGGGAGGGCCTCCGTAATGAGCAGTTCTTC.

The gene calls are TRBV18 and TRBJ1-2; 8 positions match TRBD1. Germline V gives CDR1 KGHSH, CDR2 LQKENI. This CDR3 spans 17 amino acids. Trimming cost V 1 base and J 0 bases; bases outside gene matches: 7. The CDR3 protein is CASSPRQGATSNYGYTF. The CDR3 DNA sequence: TGTGCCAGCTCACCACGCCAGGGGGCCACCTCTAACTATGGCTACACCTTC.

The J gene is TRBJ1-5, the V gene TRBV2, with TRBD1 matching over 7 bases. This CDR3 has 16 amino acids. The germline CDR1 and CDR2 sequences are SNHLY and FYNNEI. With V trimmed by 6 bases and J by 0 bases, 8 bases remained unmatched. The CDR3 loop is CASSGQAADSNQPQHF. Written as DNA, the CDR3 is TGTGCCAGCAGCGGACAGGCTGCTGATAGCAATCAGCCCCAGCATTTT.